A few counts support the clone carrying this TCR beta chain. The target antigen is unknown. V was cut by 3 bases and J by 6 bases, with 12 bases left in between. The CDR3 contains 14 residues. Germline CDR1 reads SGHTA; CDR2 reads FQGNSA. A second PCR of about 6 to 11 cycles used a sample-barcoded 5' primer and a J-beta primer mix. Every cDNA was tagged by a template-switch adaptor with 12 random nucleotides. TCRdb independently ran MiXCR on the 5' RACE reads; one entry per CDR3 protein. The data contain around 1,900,000 distinct CDR3 sequences, roughly 43% of them singletons. This specimen comes from a study of blood T cells in healthy people across ages. General study findings and limits: Donor CMV infection status was unknown, possibly confounding age-related changes in expanded clonotypes.

This clonotype was obtained from a human donor in good health. The sequenced sample was blood. The rearrangement links TRBV7-2 to TRBJ2-1; TRBD1 is a possible D gene (5 bases). CDR3 nucleotides: TGTGCCAGCAGCTTCCAGGGTGGTAGCAATGAGCAGTTCTTC. It specifies CASSFQGGSNEQFF.